This T cell receptor beta chain originates from a study of PD-1 blockade in mismatch repair-deficient tumors. The CDR3 has 15 residues. Germline V lookup: CDR1 SGHDN, CDR2 FVKESK. The table came from immunoSEQ multiplex PCR; TCRdb's copy has only in-frame clones and leaves some out. The table records under 15,000 clones, 84% of them present only once. The source of this sequence is an adult with mismatch repair-deficient cancer. This chain connects TRBV14 to TRBJ2-5; 8 bases are a match to TRBD1. The J call may be in error: the DNA end matches TRBJ2-7 better. Here the sequenced sample was PBMCs, taken less than 15 weeks after starting pembrolizumab. The CDR3 sequence: CASSRDRGSSYEQYF. As DNA, the CDR3 is TGTGCCAGCAGCCGAGACAGGGGAAGCTCCTACGAGCAGTACTTC.